Listed here are 20 T cell receptor beta chains from one sample, sequenced in a study of blood T cell repertoires in COVID-19. Using immunoSEQ multiplex PCR, the repertoire was profiled, and TCRdb retains in-frame clones only, with some absent. Of roughly 150,000 clones listed, 80% to 90% are singletons. The sample consisted of PBMCs or T cells enriched from blood (not recorded which). The receptor set was obtained from a woman in her forties or fifties who had recovered from COVID-19.

V is TRBV19 and J is TRBJ2-3; 12 bases map to TRBD2. The junction had 5 bases not matched to a gene; V was cut back by 1 base and J by 0 bases. The CDR3 is 18 residues long. Per the germline V gene, CDR1 is LNHDA and CDR2 is SQIVND (reference sequence). The CDR3 coding sequence is TGTGCCAGTAGTATAGGGAAGACTAGCGGGGGTAGCACAGATACGCAGTATTTT. Translation gives CASSIGKTSGGSTDTQYF.

This rearrangement joins TRBV19 to TRBJ2-6, with D possibly being TRBD1 (5 bases). V lost 6 bases and J lost 5, with 11 bases in between. The CDR3 spans 14 residues. Germline-derived CDR1 and CDR2 are LNHDA and SQIVND (reference sequence). The CDR3 sequence is CASRGAARANVLTF. CDR3 nucleotide sequence: TGTGCCAGTAGAGGGGCGGCCAGGGCCAACGTCCTGACTTTC.

The rearrangement uses TRBV5-1 and TRBJ2-2, with 8 bases fitting TRBD2. Trimming took 5 bases from V and 3 from J; bases not matched to a gene: 6. Germline V gives CDR1 SGHRS, CDR2 YFSETQ. The length of the CDR3 is 15 residues. DNA of the CDR3: TGCGCCAGCAGTCGCGGTAGCGGGGACACCGGGGAGCTGTTTTTT. Amino acids: CASSRGSGDTGELFF.

The V call is TRBV19, the J call TRBJ1-3; D call uncertain. V was shortened by 0 bases and J by 0 bases, with 9 bases between the two germline ends. There are 16 residues in the CDR3. In germline, CDR1 is LNHDA, CDR2 SQIVND (reference sequence). CDR3 amino acids: CASSIEAGFSGNTIYF. In DNA form, the CDR3 reads TGTGCCAGTAGTATAGAGGCGGGTTTCTCTGGAAACACCATATATTTT.

The chain carries TRBV7-2 and TRBJ2-7; D is possibly TRBD1 (6 bases). The V gene lost 5 bases and the J gene lost 2 bases, with 16 bases spanning the gap. The germline V gene encodes CDR1 SGHTA and CDR2 FQGNSA. The CDR3 consists of 15 residues. The CDR3 region is CASSGTYRATYEQYF. CDR3 nucleotide sequence: TGTGCCAGCAGCGGTACTTACAGGGCGACCTACGAGCAGTACTTC.

The chain links TRBV10-3 to TRBJ2-7, with D tentatively TRBD2 (7 bases). V lost 10 bases, J lost 5 bases, and 21 bases lay in between. There are 14 residues in the CDR3. Germline CDR1 reads ENHRY; CDR2 reads SYGVKD. CDR3 in amino acids: CASSVEGGAHEQYF. In DNA, the CDR3 is TGTGCCAGTTCAGTGGAGGGGGGGGCCCACGAGCAGTACTTC.

V usage is TRBV4-2 and J usage is TRBJ1-6, with 7 bases matching TRBD1. This CDR3 comprises 13 residues. With V trimmed by 7 bases and J by 10 bases, 7 bases remained unmatched. Looked up from germline, CDR1 is LGHNA and CDR2 is YNFKEQ. The CDR3 region is CASKADRFSPLHF. In DNA, the CDR3 is TGTGCCAGCAAAGCGGACAGGTTCTCACCCCTCCACTTT.

The chain is built from TRBV19 and TRBJ2-7; TRBD1 matches at 8 bases. V gave up 7 bases and J gave up 6 bases; unmatched junction bases: 14. The CDR3 length is 15 residues. The germline V gene has CDR1 LNHDA and CDR2 SQIVND (reference sequence). The CDR3 sequence: CASNRSWTGWFEQYF. The CDR3 coding sequence is TGTGCCAGTAACCGTTCTTGGACAGGGTGGTTCGAGCAGTACTTC.

This clone was detected once. The V and J genes are TRBV6-4 and TRBJ2-1; 16 positions agree with TRBD2. V shed 0 bases, J shed 15 bases, and the junction held 14 bases outside the gene matches. The CDR3 has 18 residues. The germline gives CDR1 MRHNA, CDR2 SNTAGT. The CDR3 DNA follows: TGTGCCAGCAGTGACTCCTTTCCGGGGACTAGCGGGGGGGCGACCCTGTTCTTC. This translates into CASSDSFPGTSGGATLFF.

V and J are TRBV11-3 and TRBJ2-5; 8 positions match TRBD1. Unmatched junction bases numbered 10, after V lost 5 bases and J lost 5 bases. CDR1 SGHNT and CDR2 YENEEA come from the germline V gene. CDR3 length equals 15 residues. DNA of the CDR3: TGTGCCAGCAGCGCGCGCAGGGGGCTCTATGAGACCCAGTACTTC. Residues: CASSARRGLYETQYF.

This clone showed up just a few times. For the CDR3, the DNA is TGCAGTGCTAGATCGGGGTGGAAGCTGTTTTTT. Residues: CSARSGWKLFF. This sequence joins TRBV20-1 and TRBJ2-2; perhaps TRBD2 as D (5 bases). The V and J ends lost 2 bases and 12 bases respectively, with 10 bases between them. The CDR3 spans 11 residues. Germline V CDR1 and CDR2: DFQATT, SNEGSKA (reference sequence).

This clone has a handful of counts. This sequence joins TRBV28 and TRBJ2-1; 8 bases agree with TRBD2. The CDR3 extends over 17 amino acids. Trimming cost V 7 bases and J 1 base; bases outside gene matches: 12. In germline, CDR1 is MDHEN, CDR2 SYDVKM. The CDR3 DNA sequence: TGTGCCAGCACTCCCGTTATCGGACTAGCTTCCTACAATGAGCAGTTCTTC. Residues: CASTPVIGLASYNEQFF.

The chain carries TRBV7-9 and TRBJ2-5; 7 bases align to TRBD1. Trimming cost V 5 bases and J 6 bases; bases outside gene matches: 18. This CDR3 spans 17 amino acids. Germline V CDR1 and CDR2: SEHNR, FQNEAQ (reference sequence). The CDR3 nucleotides are TGTGCCAGCAGCCCCCGAGTGGGGCAGGGGGACGTCCAGACCCAGTACTTC. This encodes CASSPRVGQGDVQTQYF.

In this sample, this clone turned up a few times. The rearrangement links TRBV7-9 to TRBJ2-3; 9 positions agree with TRBD2. Trimming took 5 bases from V and 0 from J; bases not matched to a gene: 6. The CDR3 is 16 residues long. Germline CDR1 SEHNR, CDR2 FQNEAQ (reference sequence). The CDR3: CASSPPTSGSTDTQYF. The CDR3 nucleotides read TGTGCCAGCAGCCCTCCTACTAGCGGGAGCACAGATACGCAGTATTTT.

This chain uses TRBV5-1 with TRBJ1-4; no definite D call. Germline-derived CDR1 and CDR2 are SGHRS and YFSETQ. The CDR3 covers 14 residues. V shed 1 base and J shed 6 bases, with 10 bases lying between them. CDR3 loop: CASSLNTFDEKLFF. CDR3 DNA sequence: TGCGCCAGCAGCTTGAATACATTTGATGAAAAACTGTTTTTT.

The CDR3 nucleotides read TGTGCCAGCAGTAACCAGGGATCCACCGGGGAGCTGTTTTTT. It is translated as CASSNQGSTGELFF. The V and J genes are TRBV2 and TRBJ2-2; tentative D call: TRBD1 (5 bases). The length of the CDR3 is 14 residues. V was clipped by 5 bases and J by 4 bases, with 11 bases between them. Germline V gene data show CDR1 as SNHLY and CDR2 as FYNNEI.

The chain employs TRBV19 and TRBJ1-1, with D possibly TRBD1 on 5 matching bases. This CDR3 contains 14 residues. CDR1 and CDR2 from the germline V gene are LNHDA and SQIVND (reference sequence). Trimming stripped 4 bases from V and 5 bases from J, with 14 bases between. CDR3 in amino acids: CASSNGRVKTEAFF. The CDR3 nucleotides read TGTGCCAGTAGTAACGGCAGGGTAAAGACTGAAGCTTTCTTT.

The chain combines TRBV3-1 (or the pseudogene TRBV3-2) with TRBJ1-2; TRBD1 aligns across 7 bases. This CDR3 has 15 residues. The trim removed 3 bases at V and 5 bases at J, leaving 9 bases unmatched. Germline lookup yields CDR1 LGHDT and CDR2 YNNKEL (reference sequence). DNA for the CDR3: TGTGCCAGCAGCCACGCTATTGGGGGACAGTATGGCTACACCTTC. This sequence encodes CASSHAIGGQYGYTF.

The chain has TRBV5-1 and TRBJ2-1; 9 nucleotides line up with TRBD2. The CDR3 has 14 residues. With V trimmed by 0 bases and J by 7 bases, 2 bases remained unmatched. CDR1 is SGHRS, CDR2 YFSETQ, per germline. The CDR3 protein is CASSLASGVNEQFF. In DNA, the CDR3 is TGCGCCAGCAGCTTGGCTAGCGGGGTGAATGAGCAGTTCTTC. Filled out from reference TRBV5-1 and TRBJ2-1, the complete variable domain reads KAGVTQTPRYLIKTRGQQVTLSCSPISGHRSVSWYQQTPGQGLQFLFEYFSETQRNKGNFPGRFSGRQFSNSRSEMNVSTLELGDSALYLCASSLASGVNEQFFGPGTRLTVL.

This clone was recorded only once. CDR3 residues: CASIKREVAGGELFF. The CDR3 DNA sequence: TGTGCCAGTATCAAAAGAGAGGTCGCGGGCGGGGAGCTGTTTTTT. V and J are TRBV19 and TRBJ2-2; perhaps TRBD2 as D (5 bases). CDR3 length: 15 amino acids. Germline V gene data show CDR1 as LNHDA and CDR2 as SQIVND (reference sequence). V lost 7 bases to trimming and J lost 7 bases, with 19 bases between them.